This record covers a single T cell receptor beta chain. This entry is derived from a study of blood T cell repertoires in COVID-19. Overall study context: The United States, Italy and Spain provided the acute and convalescent COVID-19 samples. Nucleic acid was either cDNA or gDNA, and it came from T cells, B-cell-depleted T cells, or PBMCs.

Original methodology: Nucleated cell number was recorded as an estimate derived from reference gene primer amplification. Libraries were prepared by immunoSEQ multiplex PCR; TCRdb keeps only in-frame clonotypes and omits some of them. That table furnishes V, J and clone size, whereas the DNA furnished D and trimming. The data show about 74,000 clones, around 88% seen once. The V end lost 5 bases, the J end lost 2 bases, and 19 bases lay between the germline ends. This CDR3 is 17 amino acids long. The V gene's germline CDR1 is SGHTA and CDR2 FQGNSA. This receptor was obtained from a woman aged 80 or over with active or convalescent COVID-19. The gene calls are TRBV7-2 and TRBJ1-3; no definite D call. The sample consisted of peripheral blood. Written as DNA, the CDR3 is TGTGCCAGCAGCCCTAGAACCGTTAGTGGTCCTGGAAACACCATATATTTT. Encoded protein: CASSPRTVSGPGNTIYF.